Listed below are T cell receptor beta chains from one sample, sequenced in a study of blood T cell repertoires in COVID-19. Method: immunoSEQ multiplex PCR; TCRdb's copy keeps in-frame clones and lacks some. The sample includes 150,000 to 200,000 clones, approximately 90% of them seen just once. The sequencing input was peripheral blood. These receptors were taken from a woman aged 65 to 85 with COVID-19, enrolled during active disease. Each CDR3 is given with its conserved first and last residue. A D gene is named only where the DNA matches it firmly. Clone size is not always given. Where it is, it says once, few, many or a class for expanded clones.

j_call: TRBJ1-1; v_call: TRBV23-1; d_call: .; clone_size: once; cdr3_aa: CASMGGPQNEDTEAFF; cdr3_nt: TGCGCCAGCATGGGCGGGCCACAAAACGAGGACACTGAAGCTTTCTTT
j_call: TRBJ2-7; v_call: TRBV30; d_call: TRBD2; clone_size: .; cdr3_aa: CALEVGSGGEHEQYF; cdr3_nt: TGTGCCCTGGAGGTTGGGTCGGGAGGGGAGCACGAGCAGTACTTC
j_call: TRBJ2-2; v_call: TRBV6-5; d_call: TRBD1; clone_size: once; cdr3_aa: CASSWGQGNTGELFF; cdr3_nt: TGTGCCAGCAGTTGGGGACAGGGAAACACCGGGGAGCTGTTTTTT
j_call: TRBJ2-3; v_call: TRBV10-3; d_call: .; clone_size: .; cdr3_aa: CATQKESGETDTQYF; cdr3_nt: TGTGCCACCCAAAAGGAGAGCGGAGAGACAGATACGCAGTATTTT
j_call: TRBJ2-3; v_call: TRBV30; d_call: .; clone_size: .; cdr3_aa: CAWSVLDGIPPDTQYF; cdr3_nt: TGTGCCTGGAGTGTACTCGACGGGATACCCCCAGATACGCAGTATTTT
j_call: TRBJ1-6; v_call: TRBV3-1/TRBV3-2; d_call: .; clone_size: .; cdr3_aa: CASSQGSSGGVNSPLHF; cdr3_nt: TGTGCCAGCAGCCAAGGAAGCTCGGGAGGGGTTAATTCACCCCTCCACTTT
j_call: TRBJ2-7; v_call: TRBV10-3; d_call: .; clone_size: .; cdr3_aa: CAISVYYEQYF; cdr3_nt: TGTGCCATCAGTGTTTACTACGAGCAGTACTTC
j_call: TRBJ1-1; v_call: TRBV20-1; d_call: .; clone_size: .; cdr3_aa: CSASGAGALNTEAFF; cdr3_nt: TGCAGTGCTAGTGGTGCAGGGGCTCTGAACACTGAAGCTTTCTTT
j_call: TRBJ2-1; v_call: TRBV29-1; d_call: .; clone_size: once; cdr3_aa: CSVDQEDNEQFF; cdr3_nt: TGCAGCGTTGATCAGGAAGACAATGAGCAGTTCTTC
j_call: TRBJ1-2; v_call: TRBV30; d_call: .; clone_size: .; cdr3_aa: CAWSPQGYGYTF; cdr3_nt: TGTGCCTGGAGTCCGCAGGGCTATGGCTACACCTTC
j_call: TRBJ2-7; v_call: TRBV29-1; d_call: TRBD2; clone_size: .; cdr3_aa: CSASLGGIPYEQYF; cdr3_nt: TGCAGCGCCAGCCTGGGAGGGATACCCTACGAGCAGTACTTC
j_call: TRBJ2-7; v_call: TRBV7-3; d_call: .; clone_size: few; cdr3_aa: CASSPGGNYEQYF; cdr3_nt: TGTGCCAGCAGTCCAGGGGGGAACTACGAGCAGTACTTC
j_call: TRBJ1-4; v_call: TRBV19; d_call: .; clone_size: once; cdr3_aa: CASSRGINEKLFF; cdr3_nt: TGTGCCAGTAGTCGCGGGATTAATGAAAAACTGTTTTTT
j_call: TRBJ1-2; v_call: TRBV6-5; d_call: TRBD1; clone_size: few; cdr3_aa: CASKTGGAGYGYTF; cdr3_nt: TGTGCCAGCAAGACAGGGGGCGCGGGCTATGGCTACACCTTC
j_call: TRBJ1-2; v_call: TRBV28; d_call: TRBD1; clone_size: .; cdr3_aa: CASRKGQGDGYTF; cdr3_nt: TGTGCCAGCAGGAAGGGACAGGGCGATGGCTACACCTTC
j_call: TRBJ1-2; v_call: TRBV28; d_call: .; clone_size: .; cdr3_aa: CASSPSNYGYTF; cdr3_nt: TGTGCCAGCAGTCCATCAAACTATGGCTACACCTTC
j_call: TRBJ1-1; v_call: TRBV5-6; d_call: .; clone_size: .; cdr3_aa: CASSFYDRNTEAFF; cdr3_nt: TGTGCCAGCAGCTTTTATGACAGAAACACTGAAGCTTTCTTT
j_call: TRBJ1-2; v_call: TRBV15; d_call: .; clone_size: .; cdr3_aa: CATSRAREDYGYTF; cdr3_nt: TGTGCCACCAGCAGAGCCAGGGAAGACTATGGCTACACCTTC
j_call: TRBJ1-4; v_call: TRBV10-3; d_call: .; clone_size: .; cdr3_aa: CASRPETGTRNEKLFF; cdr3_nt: TGTGCCAGTAGGCCGGAGACCGGGACACGAAATGAAAAACTGTTTTTT
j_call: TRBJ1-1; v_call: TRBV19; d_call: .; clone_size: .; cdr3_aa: CASSTVTNTEAFF; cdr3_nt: TGTGCCTCAAGTACTGTGACTAACACTGAAGCTTTCTTT
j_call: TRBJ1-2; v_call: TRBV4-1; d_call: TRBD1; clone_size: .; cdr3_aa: CASSQTGTGSYGYTF; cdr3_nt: TGCGCCAGCAGCCAGACCGGGACAGGGAGCTATGGCTACACCTTC
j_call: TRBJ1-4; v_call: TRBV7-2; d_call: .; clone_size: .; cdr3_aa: CASSFQPGWTTNEKLFF; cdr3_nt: TGTGCCAGCAGCTTTCAGCCGGGGTGGACAACTAATGAAAAACTGTTTTTT
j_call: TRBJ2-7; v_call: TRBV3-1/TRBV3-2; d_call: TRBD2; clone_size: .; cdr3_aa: CASSQGPSGRVEQYF; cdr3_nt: TGTGCCAGCAGCCAAGGTCCTAGCGGGAGGGTGGAGCAGTACTTC
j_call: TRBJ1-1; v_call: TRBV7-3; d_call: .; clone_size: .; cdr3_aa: CASSSGQNTEAFF; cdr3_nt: TGTGCCAGCAGCTCGGGACAGAACACTGAAGCTTTCTTT
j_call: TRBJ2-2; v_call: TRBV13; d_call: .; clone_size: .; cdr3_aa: CASSLPVQGTGELFF; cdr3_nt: TGTGCCAGCAGCTTACCCGTCCAGGGCACCGGGGAGCTGTTTTTT
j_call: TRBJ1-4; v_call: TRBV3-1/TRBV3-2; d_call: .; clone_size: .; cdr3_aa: CASSRRTEGEKLFF; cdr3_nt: TGTGCCAGCAGCCGCCGGACAGAAGGGGAAAAACTGTTTTTT
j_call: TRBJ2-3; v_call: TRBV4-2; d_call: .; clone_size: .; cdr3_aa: CASSQLGGETDTQYF; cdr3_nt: TGTGCCAGCAGCCAATTAGGGGGAGAGACAGATACGCAGTATTTT
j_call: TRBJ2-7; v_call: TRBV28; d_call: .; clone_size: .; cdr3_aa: CASSKTAGGPREQYF; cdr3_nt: TGTGCCAGCAGCAAAACCGCCGGGGGACCACGCGAGCAGTACTTC
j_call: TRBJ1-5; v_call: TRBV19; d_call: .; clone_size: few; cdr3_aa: CASSIDYRGPQHF; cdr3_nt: TGTGCCAGTAGTATAGACTATCGGGGGCCCCAGCATTTT
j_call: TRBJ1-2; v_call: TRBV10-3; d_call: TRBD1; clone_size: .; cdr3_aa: CAISESVLDRVYGYTF; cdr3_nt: TGTGCCATCAGTGAGTCGGTGTTAGACAGGGTCTATGGCTACACCTTC
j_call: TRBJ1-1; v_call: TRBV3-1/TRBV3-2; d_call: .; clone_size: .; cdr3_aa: CASRQGPRAFF; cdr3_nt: TGTGCCAGCCGCCAGGGGCCAAGGGCTTTCTTT
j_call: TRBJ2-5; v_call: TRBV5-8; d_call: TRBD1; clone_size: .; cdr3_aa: CASSQGQGAPETQYF; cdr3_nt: TGTGCCAGCAGCCAGGGACAGGGGGCGCCGGAGACCCAGTACTTC
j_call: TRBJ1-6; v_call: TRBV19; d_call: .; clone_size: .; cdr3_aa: CASKEQGYNSPLHF; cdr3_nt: TGTGCCAGTAAGGAGCAGGGGTATAATTCACCCCTCCACTTT
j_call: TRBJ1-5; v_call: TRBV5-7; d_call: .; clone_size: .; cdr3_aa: CASSLDRQPQHF; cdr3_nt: TGTGCCAGCAGCTTGGACAGGCAGCCCCAGCATTTT
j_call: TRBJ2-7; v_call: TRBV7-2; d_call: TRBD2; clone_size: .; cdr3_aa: CASSPGAGGAHEQYF; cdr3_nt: TGTGCCAGCAGCCCTGGTGCGGGAGGGGCCCACGAGCAGTACTTC
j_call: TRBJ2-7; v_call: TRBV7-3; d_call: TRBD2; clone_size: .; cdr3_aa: CASSLTGRGVYEQYF; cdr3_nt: TGTGCCAGCAGCTTAACCGGGAGGGGAGTTTACGAGCAGTACTTC
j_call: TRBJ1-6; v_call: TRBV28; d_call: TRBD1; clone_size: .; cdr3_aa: CASSSRDRGYRSYNSPLHF; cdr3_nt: TGTGCCAGCAGTTCCCGGGACAGGGGATATCGCTCCTATAATTCACCCCTCCACTTT
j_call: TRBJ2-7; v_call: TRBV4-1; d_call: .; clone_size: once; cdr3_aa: CASSQESGPTYEQYF; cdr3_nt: TGCGCCAGCAGCCAAGAAAGCGGGCCGACCTACGAGCAGTACTTC
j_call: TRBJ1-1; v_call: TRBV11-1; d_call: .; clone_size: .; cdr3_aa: CASSETWNTEAFF; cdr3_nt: TGTGCCAGCAGCGAAACATGGAACACTGAAGCTTTCTTT
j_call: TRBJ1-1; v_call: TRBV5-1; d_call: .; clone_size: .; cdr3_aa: CASSPGHNTEAFF; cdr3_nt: TGCGCCAGCAGTCCGGGACACAACACTGAAGCTTTCTTT
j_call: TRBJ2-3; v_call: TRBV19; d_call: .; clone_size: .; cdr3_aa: CASREISGSTDTQYF; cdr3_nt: TGTGCCAGTAGGGAGATTAGCGGCAGCACAGATACGCAGTATTTT
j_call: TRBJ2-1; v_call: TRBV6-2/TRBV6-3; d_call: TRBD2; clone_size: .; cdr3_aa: CASSSGLAGASYNEQFF; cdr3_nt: TGTGCCAGCAGTTCGGGACTAGCGGGAGCCTCCTACAATGAGCAGTTCTTC
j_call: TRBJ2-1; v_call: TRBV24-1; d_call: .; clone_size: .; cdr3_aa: CATSDSRPGGYNEQFF; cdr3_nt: TGTGCCACCAGTGATTCCCGCCCAGGGGGGTACAATGAGCAGTTCTTC
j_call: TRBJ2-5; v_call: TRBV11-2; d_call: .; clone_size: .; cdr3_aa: CASSLDSQDKMGETQYF; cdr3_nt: TGTGCCAGCAGCTTAGATTCTCAGGACAAAATGGGGGAGACCCAGTACTTC